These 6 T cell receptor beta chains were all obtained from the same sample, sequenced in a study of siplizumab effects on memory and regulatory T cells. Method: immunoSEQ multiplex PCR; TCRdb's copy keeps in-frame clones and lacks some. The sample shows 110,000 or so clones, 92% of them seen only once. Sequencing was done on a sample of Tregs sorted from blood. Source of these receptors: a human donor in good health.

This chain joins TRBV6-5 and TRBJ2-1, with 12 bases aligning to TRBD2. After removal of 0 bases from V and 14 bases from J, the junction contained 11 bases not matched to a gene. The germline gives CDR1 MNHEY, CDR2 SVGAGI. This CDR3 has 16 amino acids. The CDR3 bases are TGTGCCAGCAGTTACTCGATGGGACTAGCGGGCTCTTCGGAGTTCTTC. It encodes CASSYSMGLAGSSEFF.

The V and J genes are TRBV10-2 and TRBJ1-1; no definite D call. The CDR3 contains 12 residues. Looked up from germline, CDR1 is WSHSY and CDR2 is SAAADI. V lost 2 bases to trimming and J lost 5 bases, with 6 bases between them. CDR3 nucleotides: TGCGCCAGCAGTGAGACCGGAACTGAAGCTTTCTTT. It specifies CASSETGTEAFF.

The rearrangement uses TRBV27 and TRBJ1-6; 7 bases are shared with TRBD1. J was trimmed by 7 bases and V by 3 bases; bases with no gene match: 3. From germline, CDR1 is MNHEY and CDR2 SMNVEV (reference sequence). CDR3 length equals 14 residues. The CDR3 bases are TGTGCCAGCAGTTTGGGACAGATCAATTCACCCCTCCACTTT. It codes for CASSLGQINSPLHF.

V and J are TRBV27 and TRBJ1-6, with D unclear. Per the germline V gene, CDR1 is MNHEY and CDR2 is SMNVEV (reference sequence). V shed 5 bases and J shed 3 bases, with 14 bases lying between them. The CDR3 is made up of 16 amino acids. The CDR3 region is CASSPGEGFYNSPLHF. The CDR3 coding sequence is TGTGCCAGCAGTCCAGGAGAGGGATTCTATAATTCACCCCTCCACTTT.

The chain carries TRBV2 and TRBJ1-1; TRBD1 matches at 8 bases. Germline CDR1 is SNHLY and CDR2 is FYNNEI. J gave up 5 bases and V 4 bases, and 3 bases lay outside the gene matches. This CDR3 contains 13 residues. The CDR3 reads CASSGQGATEAFF. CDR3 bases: TGTGCCAGCAGTGGCCAGGGGGCAACTGAAGCTTTCTTT.

CDR3 sequence: CATTGLRDYGYTF. The CDR3 nucleotides are TGTGCCACCACAGGGCTTAGAGACTATGGCTACACCTTC. This chain links TRBV2 with TRBJ1-2; a weak D match, TRBD1 (6 bases). From germline, CDR1 is SNHLY and CDR2 FYNNEI. CDR3 length equals 13 residues. V was clipped by 10 bases and J by 3 bases, with 15 bases between them. Combining the CDR3 with reference TRBV2 and TRBJ1-2 gives the whole variable domain EPEVTQTPSHQVTQMGQEVILRCVPISNHLYFYWYRQILGQKVEFLVSFYNNEISEKSEIFDDQFSVERPDGSNFTLKIRSTKLEDSAMYFCATTGLRDYGYTFGSGTRLTVV.